This TCR beta chain comes out of a study of blood T cell repertoires in COVID-19. V dropped 1 base and J dropped 7 bases, with 16 bases sitting between them. CDR3 length: 16 amino acids. Per germline, CDR1 MGHRA and CDR2 YSYEKL. In the study's own analysis: The assay estimated nucleated cells by amplifying reference gene primers. TCRdb keeps only in-frame clones here, not all; method: immunoSEQ multiplex PCR. The D gene and trimming were derived from the DNA, and the V and J assignments and clone size from that table. The profile shows about 5,600 clones, 84% of them singletons. The TCR comes from a human donor in a cohort sampled during active COVID-19. The chain couples TRBV4-1 to TRBJ2-2; D is perhaps TRBD2 (7 bases). The sample was peripheral blood. CDR3 bases: TGCGCCAGCAGCCAAGGCGAGGGGGGGGGAGTCGGGGAGCTGTTTTTT. Amino acid sequence: CASSQGEGGGVGELFF.